This is a list of T cell receptor beta chains from one sample in a study of PD-L1 blockade in urothelial cancer. Repertoires were generated with immunoSEQ multiplex PCR, while TCRdb's copy carries only in-frame clones and drops some. This sample has about 80,000 clones; roughly 90% occur once, and the top ten carry under 6%. Sequencing used PBMCs, obtained around atezolizumab (anti-PD-L1) treatment. These receptors all come from a woman in her seventies with urothelial cancer. The CDR3 runs from the conserved cysteine through the conserved F or W. D genes are given only for firm matches.

d_gene	v_gene	j_gene	CDR3aa
TRBD1	TRBV15	TRBJ1-5	CATSRWTGINQPQHF
-	TRBV29-1	TRBJ2-5	CSAERQETQYF
TRBD1	TRBV5-1	TRBJ2-7	CASSTPGQGMAEQYF
TRBD1	TRBV5-1	TRBJ1-2	CASSLTQGAEGYTF
-	TRBV9	TRBJ1-3	CASSVHPVTDSSGNTIYF
TRBD1	TRBV5-1	TRBJ2-7	CASSLVGDRTYEQYF
-	TRBV5-1	TRBJ2-3	CASSLGQVSGDTQYF
-	TRBV2	TRBJ2-7	CASRVDFPSHEQYF
-	TRBV7-3	TRBJ2-1	CASSFQSVSDEQFF
-	TRBV14	TRBJ2-1	CASSQRVWAGYNEQFF
TRBD1	TRBV5-1	TRBJ2-5	CASSSTTGGGMETQYF
-	TRBV27	TRBJ2-1	CASSLGGAGSYNEQFF
-	TRBV2	TRBJ2-3	CASRGLPSGPDTQYF
-	TRBV28	TRBJ1-4	CASNLGILTGEKLFF
TRBD2	TRBV18	TRBJ2-1	CASSPRPPASGQSYNEQFF
-	TRBV9	TRBJ2-7	CASSAKYGSGEQYF
-	TRBV7-3	TRBJ1-1	CASSLFQNTEAFF
TRBD1	TRBV19	TRBJ1-2	CASSTHRDRVSNYGYTF
-	TRBV18	TRBJ2-7	CASSPPNYEQYF
-	TRBV19	TRBJ1-5	CASSYGGNQPQHF
-	TRBV9	TRBJ2-3	CASSVAWAQPSTDTQYF
-	TRBV5-1	TRBJ2-5	CASSRDTGLETQYF
-	TRBV6-1	TRBJ1-1	CASPRTGGTEAFF
TRBD1	TRBV19	TRBJ1-3	CASSPDREAGNTIYF
TRBD1	TRBV19	TRBJ2-6	CASKFTPGQGTSGANVLTF
TRBD2	TRBV29-1	TRBJ2-1	CSVGGLAGAPQNNEQFF
-	TRBV5-1	TRBJ2-7	CASSLSISYEQYF
-	TRBV6-5	TRBJ2-3	CASSYSATVGRYF
TRBD1	TRBV18	TRBJ2-2	CASSPQGAANTGELFF
TRBD1	TRBV19	TRBJ1-2	CASSPGDRDGYTF
-	TRBV2	TRBJ1-1	CASSDRGNTEAFF
TRBD1	TRBV5-1	TRBJ1-5	CASSLEVGRGWHQPQHF
-	TRBV29-1	TRBJ2-2	CSASQDSTGELFF
TRBD2	TRBV28	TRBJ2-2	CASSLLDLAAGGELFF
-	TRBV2	TRBJ1-2	CASSPDINYGYTF
-	TRBV2	TRBJ1-6	CASRLSSYNSPLHF
TRBD2	TRBV7-3	TRBJ2-7	CASSPAGGSYEQYF
TRBD1	TRBV5-4	TRBJ2-1	CASTSGTGSPSSYNEQFF
TRBD1	TRBV7-8	TRBJ2-1	CASSLAGTGGNEQFF
-	TRBV7-2	TRBJ1-2	CASNRASQGQTYGYTF
-	TRBV2	TRBJ2-4	CASSDRGVIAKNIQYF
-	TRBV5-1	TRBJ2-3	CASSLVGGLRYTQYF
TRBD1	TRBV7-8	TRBJ1-1	CASSLNRGNTEAFF
TRBD1	TRBV2	TRBJ1-2	CASRPPGQGGYGYTF
-	TRBV7-9	TRBJ1-5	CASSLAAGDQPQHF
TRBD2	TRBV5-1	TRBJ2-7	CASSRGLAGVSAYEQYF
-	TRBV5-1	TRBJ1-1	CASSPGGPNTEAFF
-	TRBV30	TRBJ2-3	CAWSVGGLTDTQYF
TRBD1	TRBV7-9	TRBJ1-5	CASSLGGTGWHQPQHF
-	TRBV5-1	TRBJ2-1	CASSPGQRHNEQFF